This TCR beta chain was documented in a study of CD8 T cells in cerebrospinal fluid in Alzheimer's disease. From germline, CDR1 is MNHEY and CDR2 SVGEGT. This CDR3 comprises 14 residues. TCRdb reprocessed the 10x single-cell sequencing reads; each CDR3 protein has one entry and no DNA is given. This table lists about 1,100 distinct CDR3 sequences. This clonotype is large (0.1 to 1%) by frequency. The receptor was derived from a human donor in good health. The genes are TRBV6-2 or TRBV6-3 and TRBJ1-1. Sequences were obtained from cerebrospinal fluid. CDR3 sequence reads: CASSRRILNTEAFF.